The source of this TCR beta chain is a study of T cell changes during pregnancy in multiple sclerosis. Method: immunoSEQ multiplex PCR; TCRdb's copy keeps in-frame clones and lacks some. Of approximately 64,000 clones listed, about 90% are singletons. V was pared by 6 bases and J by 4 bases, with 13 bases between. CDR1 is SGHAT and CDR2 is FQDESV in the germline V gene (reference sequence). CDR3 length: 13 amino acids. The sample consisted of peripheral blood, taken in the second trimester of pregnancy. The V and J genes are TRBV11-1 and TRBJ2-7; perhaps TRBD1 as D (6 bases). The sequence derives from a female donor in good health, enrolled as a control in a pregnancy study. Here the CDR3 DNA reads TGTGCCAGCAGTCCAAACAGGGAATACGAGCAGTACTTC. Residues: CASSPNREYEQYF.